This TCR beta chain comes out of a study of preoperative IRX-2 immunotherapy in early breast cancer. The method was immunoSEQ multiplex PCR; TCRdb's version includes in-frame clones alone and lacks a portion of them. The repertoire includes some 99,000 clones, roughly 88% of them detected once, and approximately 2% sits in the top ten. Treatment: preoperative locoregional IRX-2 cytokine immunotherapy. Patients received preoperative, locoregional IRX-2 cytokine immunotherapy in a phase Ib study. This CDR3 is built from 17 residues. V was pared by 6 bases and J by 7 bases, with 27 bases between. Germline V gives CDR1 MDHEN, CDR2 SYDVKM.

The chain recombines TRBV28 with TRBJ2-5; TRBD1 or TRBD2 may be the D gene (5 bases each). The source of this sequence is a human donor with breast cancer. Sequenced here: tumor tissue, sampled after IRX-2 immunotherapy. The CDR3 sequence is CASSYPKGARDGGTQYF. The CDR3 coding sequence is TGTGCCAGCAGCTATCCGAAAGGGGCTCGGGACGGCGGGACCCAGTACTTC.